Each of the 23 T cell receptor beta chains below was sequenced from the same sample in a study of blood T cell repertoires in COVID-19. Using immunoSEQ multiplex PCR, the repertoire was profiled, and TCRdb retains in-frame clones only, with some absent. The sample yields over 250,000 clones, less than 90% seen once. What was sequenced was peripheral blood. Receptor source: a man aged 60-69 years who had recovered from COVID-19.

This clone was seen more than once but under ten times. This chain connects TRBV10-3 to TRBJ2-7; 7 bases agree with TRBD2. Germline values: CDR1 ENHRY, CDR2 SYGVKD. The CDR3 has 15 residues. Germline trimming cut 4 bases from V and 2 bases from J; bases unmatched to any gene: 8. CDR3 amino acids: CAISGGSGYPYEQYF. CDR3 nucleotide sequence: TGTGCCATCAGTGGGGGTAGCGGGTACCCCTACGAGCAGTACTTC.

The gene calls are TRBV29-1 and TRBJ1-2; tentatively, D is TRBD1 (5 bases). V dropped 6 bases and J dropped 0 bases, with 26 bases sitting between them. Germline V gives CDR1 SQVTM, CDR2 ANQGSEA. CDR3 length: 18 amino acids. The DNA for the CDR3 is TGCAGCGTCCCTGACAGACAAAATAGGGGTTGGGCTAACTATGGCTACACCTTC. It codes for CSVPDRQNRGWANYGYTF. Full variable domain (rest looked up from reference TRBV29-1 and TRBJ1-2): SAVISQKPSRDICQRGTSLTIQCQVDSQVTMMFWYRQQPGQSLTLIATANQGSEATYESGFVIDKFPISRPNLTFSTLTVSNMSPEDSSIYLCSVPDRQNRGWANYGYTFGSGTRLTVV.

The V gene is TRBV29-1, the J gene TRBJ2-7; TRBD1 might be the D (5 bases). The V end lost 4 bases, the J end lost 2 bases, and 12 bases lay between the germline ends. The CDR3 is made up of 13 amino acids. CDR1 is SQVTM and CDR2 is ANQGSEA in the germline V gene. The CDR3 sequence is CSVGPGIPYEQYF. The CDR3 DNA sequence: TGCAGCGTTGGTCCAGGGATTCCCTACGAGCAGTACTTC.

This clone was observed a single time. The chain recombines TRBV29-1 with TRBJ2-1; 10 bases are a match to TRBD1. Per the germline V gene, CDR1 is SQVTM and CDR2 is ANQGSEA. The CDR3 is 13 residues long. V lost 6 bases to trimming and J lost 7 bases; unmatched junction nucleotides: 6. The CDR3 spells CSVTTGGKNEQFF. CDR3 DNA: TGCAGCGTGACGACAGGGGGCAAAAATGAGCAGTTCTTC.

The CDR3 here is CASSYQGINTDTQYF. Here the CDR3 DNA reads TGTGCCAGCAGTTACCAGGGAATAAACACAGATACGCAGTATTTT. This chain joins TRBV6-5 and TRBJ2-3; maybe TRBD1 (5 bases). The CDR3 has 15 residues. CDR1 is MNHEY and CDR2 is SVGAGI in the germline V gene. Between the trimmed V and J ends, which lost 2 bases and 2 bases, there was a span of 11 bases.

The J gene is TRBJ2-3, the V gene TRBV29-1, with a weak D call TRBD2 (6 bases). Trimming removed 7 bases at V and 6 bases at J, with 11 bases between. The CDR3 has 11 residues. Germline V lookup: CDR1 SQVTM, CDR2 ANQGSEA. The CDR3 spells CSGGAGDTQYF. The DNA for the CDR3 is TGCAGCGGTGGGGCGGGGGATACGCAGTATTTT.

The chain employs TRBV30 and TRBJ2-5; weak D call: TRBD1 (5 bases). CDR1 is GTSNPN and CDR2 is SVGIG in the germline V gene (reference sequence). This CDR3 spans 13 amino acids. V was pared by 4 bases and J by 0 bases, with 9 bases between. The CDR3 reads CAWIGQNQETQYF. DNA of the CDR3: TGTGCCTGGATAGGACAAAACCAAGAGACCCAGTACTTC.

The chain combines TRBV6-1 with TRBJ1-5; the D gene is possibly TRBD1 (6 bases). Germline loops: CDR1 MNHNS, CDR2 SASEGT. The CDR3 has 15 residues. The V and J ends lost 2 bases and 1 base respectively, with 9 bases between them. The CDR3 loop reads CASSELRGSNQPQHF. DNA for the CDR3: TGTGCCAGCAGTGAATTGAGGGGGAGCAATCAGCCCCAGCATTTT.

The chain joins TRBV6-5 to TRBJ2-7; a weak D match, TRBD2 (6 bases). The CDR3 length is 16 residues. V lost 0 bases, J lost 4 bases, and 16 bases lay in between. In germline, CDR1 is MNHEY, CDR2 SVGAGI. DNA for the CDR3: TGTGCCAGCAGTTACTCGAACGTTGCCGGAGGGTACGAGCAGTACTTC. Encoded protein: CASSYSNVAGGYEQYF.

CDR3 nucleotides: TGTGCCAGCAGACCAGCGGGGTCCCTCACAGATACGCAGTATTTT. Its protein product is CASRPAGSLTDTQYF. V usage is TRBV7-2 and J usage is TRBJ2-3; 7 bases agree with TRBD2. V trimming: 6 bases; J trimming: 2 bases; junction bases outside the gene matches: 8. CDR3 length: 15 amino acids. Germline CDR1 is SGHTA and CDR2 is FQGNSA.

J is TRBJ1-2 and V is TRBV27; 7 bases are shared with TRBD1. Trimming cost V 6 bases and J 5 bases; bases outside gene matches: 9. The CDR3 loop spans 14 amino acids. Per germline, CDR1 MNHEY and CDR2 SMNVEV (reference sequence). Here the CDR3 reads CASSSRDSPYGYTF. The CDR3 region has the DNA TGTGCCAGCAGCTCCCGGGACAGCCCTTATGGCTACACCTTC.

This chain uses TRBV4-1 with TRBJ1-3; unclear D gene. Per germline, CDR1 MGHRA and CDR2 YSYEKL. V was pared by 0 bases and J by 4 bases, with 10 bases between. CDR3 length: 15 amino acids. DNA of the CDR3: TGCGCCAGCAGCCAAGATGGAGGAGCAGGAAACACCATATATTTT. The encoded protein is CASSQDGGAGNTIYF.

The chain uses TRBV27 and TRBJ2-3; 7 bases align to TRBD2. The CDR3 runs to 14 residues. Germline values: CDR1 MNHEY, CDR2 SMNVEV (reference sequence). V was clipped by 3 bases and J by 2 bases; unmatched bases: 2. Written as DNA, the CDR3 is TGTGCCAGCAGTTTCGGGGGGTTCACAGATACGCAGTATTTT. Translated: CASSFGGFTDTQYF.

This clone was counted a single time. This rearrangement joins TRBV5-4 to TRBJ2-7; D is possibly TRBD1 (6 bases). This CDR3 spans 15 amino acids. Germline V gives CDR1 SGHNT, CDR2 YYREEE (reference sequence). V lost 3 bases to trimming and J lost 0 bases, with 13 bases between them. CDR3 DNA sequence: TGTGCCAGCAGCTGGGGCAGGGGACACTCCTACGAGCAGTACTTC. It is translated as CASSWGRGHSYEQYF.

With regard to this clone: Compared with germline, one end of the junction differs, possibly owing to a read error. The chain employs TRBV30 and TRBJ1-2; unclear D gene. The CDR3 covers 12 residues. CDR1 and CDR2 from the germline V gene are GTSNPN and SVGIG (reference sequence). The CDR3 is CAWSVLGQAARF. CDR3 DNA sequence: TGTGCCTGGAGTGTACTTGGGCAGGCCGCGCGATTC.

This chain uses TRBV27 with TRBJ2-7; TRBD1 matches at 7 bases. The germline V gene encodes CDR1 MNHEY and CDR2 SMNVEV (reference sequence). V was clipped by 5 bases and J by 1 base; unmatched bases: 11. The length of the CDR3 is 16 residues. The DNA of the CDR3 is TGTGCCAGCAGTCCGGACCCCGGGACAGCATCCTACGAGCAGTACTTC. Its protein is CASSPDPGTASYEQYF.

The CDR3 is CASSMGHLAYEQYF. The DNA of the CDR3 is TGTGCCAGTAGTATGGGACACTTGGCCTACGAGCAGTACTTC. The rearrangement links TRBV19 to TRBJ2-7; TRBD1 might be the D (6 bases). CDR1 and CDR2 from the germline V gene are LNHDA and SQIVND (reference sequence). V shed 3 bases and J shed 2 bases, with 11 bases lying between them. The CDR3 is made up of 14 amino acids. The variable domain in full, with the rest retrieved from reference TRBV19 and TRBJ2-7, is DGGITQSPKYLFRKEGQNVTLSCEQNLNHDAMYWYRQDPGQGLRLIYYSQIVNDFQKGDIAEGYSVSREKKESFPLTVTSAQKNPTAFYLCASSMGHLAYEQYFGPGTRLTVT.

This clone was detected only once. This chain uses TRBV9 with TRBJ2-1; the match to TRBD2 covers 12 bases. This CDR3 is 18 amino acids long. Looked up from germline, CDR1 is SGDLS and CDR2 is YYNGEE. J lost 2 bases, V lost 4 bases, and 10 bases had no gene match. The CDR3 sequence: CASSPGLAGTSTYNEQFF. The CDR3 region has the DNA TGTGCCAGCAGCCCGGGACTAGCGGGCACCTCTACCTACAATGAGCAGTTCTTC. Full variable domain (remainder filled in from reference TRBV9 and TRBJ2-1): DSGVTQTPKHLITATGQRVTLRCSPRSGDLSVYWYQQSLDQGLQFLIQYYNGEERAKGNILERFSAQQFPDLHSELNLSSLELGDSALYFCASSPGLAGTSTYNEQFFGPGTRLTVL.

The V and J genes are TRBV5-1 and TRBJ2-1, with D uncertain. The V and J ends lost 0 bases and 8 bases respectively, with 6 bases between them. CDR3 size: 12 residues. CDR1 is SGHRS and CDR2 is YFSETQ in the germline V gene. Written as DNA, the CDR3 is TGCGCCAGCAGCTTGGCTTTCGATGAGCAGTTCTTC. Translating gives CASSLAFDEQFF.

V and J are TRBV4-1 and TRBJ1-5; 8 bases agree with TRBD1. CDR3 length: 14 residues. The V gene's germline CDR1 is MGHRA and CDR2 YSYEKL. The trim removed 4 bases at V and 13 bases at J, leaving 12 bases unmatched. Here the CDR3 DNA reads TGCGCCAGCAGCCCCCGGGACAGGCCTGACCCACAGCATTTT. This sequence encodes CASSPRDRPDPQHF.

The chain recombines TRBV21-1 with TRBJ2-1; TRBD1 is taken as the D call from the table, unchecked against the DNA. TRBV21-1 is recorded as a pseudogene. The CDR3 consists of 14 residues. Here the CDR3 DNA reads TGTGCCAGCAGCAAAGTGGGGGCGCCCAATGAGCAGTTCTTC. This codes for CASSKVGAPNEQFF.

V is TRBV7-6 and J is TRBJ1-1; 8 positions match TRBD1. V was pared by 1 base and J by 1 base, with 5 bases of the junction left unmatched. The CDR3 totals 16 residues. CDR1 is SGHVS and CDR2 is FNYEAQ in the germline V gene. This CDR3 reads CASSLGNRGTNTEAFF. The CDR3 DNA reads as TGTGCCAGCAGCTTAGGCAACAGGGGGACGAACACTGAAGCTTTCTTT.

The rearrangement joins TRBV30 to TRBJ1-3, with D uncertain. CDR1 GTSNPN and CDR2 SVGIG come from the germline V gene (reference sequence). Trimming shortened V by 7 bases and J by 0 bases, and 7 bases separated the two germline ends. The CDR3 covers 12 residues. CDR3 bases: TGTGCCTTAGCACCCTCTGGAAACACCATATATTTT. Amino acid sequence: CALAPSGNTIYF.